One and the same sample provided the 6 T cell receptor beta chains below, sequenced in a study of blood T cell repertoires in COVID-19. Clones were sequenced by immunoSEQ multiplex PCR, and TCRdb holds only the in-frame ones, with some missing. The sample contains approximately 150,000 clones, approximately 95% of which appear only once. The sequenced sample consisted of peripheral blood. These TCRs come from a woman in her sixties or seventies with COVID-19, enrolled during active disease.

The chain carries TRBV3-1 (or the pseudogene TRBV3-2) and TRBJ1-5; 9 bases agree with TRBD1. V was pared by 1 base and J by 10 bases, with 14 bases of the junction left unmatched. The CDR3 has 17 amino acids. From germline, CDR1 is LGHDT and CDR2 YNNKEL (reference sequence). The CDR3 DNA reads TGTGCCAGCAGCCAAGGGTGGTTAGGACAGGGGTTTCATCCCCAGCATTTT. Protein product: CASSQGWLGQGFHPQHF.

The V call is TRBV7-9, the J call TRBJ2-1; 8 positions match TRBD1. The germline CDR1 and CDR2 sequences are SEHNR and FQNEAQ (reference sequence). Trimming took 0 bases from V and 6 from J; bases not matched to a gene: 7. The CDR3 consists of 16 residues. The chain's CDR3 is CASSLAAGGMPNEQFF. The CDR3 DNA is TGTGCCAGCAGCTTAGCTGCAGGGGGCATGCCCAATGAGCAGTTCTTC.

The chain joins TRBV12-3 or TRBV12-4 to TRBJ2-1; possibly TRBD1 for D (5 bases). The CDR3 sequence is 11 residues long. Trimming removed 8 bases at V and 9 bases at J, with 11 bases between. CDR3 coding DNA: TGTGCCAGCGACTGGGGCGGTGAGCAGTTCTTC. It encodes CASDWGGEQFF.

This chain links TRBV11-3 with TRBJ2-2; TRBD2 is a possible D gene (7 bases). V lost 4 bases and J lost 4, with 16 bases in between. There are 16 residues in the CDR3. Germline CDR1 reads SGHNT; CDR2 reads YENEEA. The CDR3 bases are TGTGCCAGCAGCTCATTAGGGGGGGCGGGCACCGGGGAGCTGTTTTTT. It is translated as CASSSLGGAGTGELFF.

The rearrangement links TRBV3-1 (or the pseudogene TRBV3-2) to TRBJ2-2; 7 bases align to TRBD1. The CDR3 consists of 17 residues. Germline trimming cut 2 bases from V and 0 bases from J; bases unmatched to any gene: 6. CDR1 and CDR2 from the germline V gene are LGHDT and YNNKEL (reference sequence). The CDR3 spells CASSQPTGHSNTGELFF. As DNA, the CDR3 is TGTGCCAGCAGCCAACCGACAGGGCACTCGAACACCGGGGAGCTGTTTTTT.

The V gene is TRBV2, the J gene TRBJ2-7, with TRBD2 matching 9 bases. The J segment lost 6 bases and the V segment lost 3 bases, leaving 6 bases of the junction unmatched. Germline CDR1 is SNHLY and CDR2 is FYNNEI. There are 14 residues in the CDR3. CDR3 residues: CASSDRPSGAEQYF. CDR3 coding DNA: TGTGCCAGCAGTGATAGGCCTAGCGGGGCCGAGCAGTACTTC.